This T cell receptor beta chain is from a study of blood T cell repertoires in COVID-19. On the study more broadly: Sources were T cells, B-cell-depleted T cells, or PBMCs; the material itself was cDNA or gDNA.

This CDR3 spans 15 amino acids. The germline V gene encodes CDR1 LGHDT and CDR2 YNNKEL (reference sequence). Unmatched junction bases numbered 5, after V lost 1 base and J lost 6 bases. Clones were sequenced by immunoSEQ multiplex PCR, and TCRdb holds only the in-frame ones, with some missing. The sample lists around 130,000 clones, 90% occurring once. The chain joins TRBV3-1 (or the pseudogene TRBV3-2) to TRBJ2-1, with TRBD2 matching 8 bases. Material for sequencing was peripheral blood. The TCR originated in a man aged 45 to 65 with active COVID-19. The DNA for the CDR3 is TGTGCCAGCAGCCAAGGCTGGGCGGGAGGCAATGAGCAGTTCTTC. This codes for CASSQGWAGGNEQFF.